A selection of T cell receptor beta chains follows, all from one sample in a study of cytomegalovirus exposure and HLA in healthy donors. Some clones are missing from TCRdb's copy, which holds only in-frame ones; the method was immunoSEQ multiplex PCR. The sample records about 160,000 clones, approximately 80% being singletons. The sample was PBMCs. Receptors originate from a woman aged 45-65 years in good health and CMV-seropositive. CDR3s include the opening cysteine and the closing phenylalanine or tryptophan. A D gene is named only where the DNA matches it firmly. Only part of the rows carry a size: once, few, many, or a class if the clone is expanded.

cdr3_aa cdr3_nt d_call clone_size j_call v_call
CASSIQWAGGRNVLTF TGTGCCAGTAGTATCCAGTGGGCAGGGGGCAGGAACGTCCTGACTTTC TRBD1 . TRBJ2-6 TRBV19
CASTAGSYNEQFF TGCGCCAGCACGGCGGGGTCCTACAATGAGCAGTTCTTC . . TRBJ2-1 TRBV10-2
CASSLLQGRDTGELFF TGTGCCAGCAGCCTTCTACAGGGACGTGACACCGGGGAGCTGTTTTTT . . TRBJ2-2 TRBV5-4
CATKSRGGSYEQYF TGTGCCACCAAATCGAGGGGAGGCTCCTACGAGCAGTACTTC . once TRBJ2-7 TRBV2
CASSWTGGTTRANVLTF TGCGCCAGCAGCTGGACAGGGGGCACCACTAGGGCCAACGTCCTGACTTTC TRBD1 . TRBJ2-6 TRBV5-1
CASSQEAGTVGSPLHF TGTGCCAGCAGCCAGGAAGCCGGGACAGTAGGTTCACCCCTCCACTTT TRBD1 . TRBJ1-6 TRBV4-2
CASSSGGAAYNEQFF TGTGCCAGCAGCTCCGGGGGGGCGGCATACAATGAGCAGTTCTTC TRBD2 few TRBJ2-1 TRBV5-4
CAISESSRTESNYGYTF TGTGCCATCAGTGAGTCGTCGCGGACTGAGAGTAACTATGGCTACACCTTC . . TRBJ1-2 TRBV10-3
CASSIAGYEQYF TGTGCCAGTAGTATCGCAGGCTACGAGCAGTACTTC . . TRBJ2-7 TRBV19
CASSLRDRVTEAFF TGTGCCAGCAGTCTCCGGGACAGGGTAACTGAAGCTTTCTTT TRBD1 . TRBJ1-1 TRBV27
CASSWTSGSYIGELFF TGTGCCAGCAGCTGGACTAGCGGGAGTTACATCGGGGAGCTGTTTTTT TRBD2 . TRBJ2-2 TRBV5-8
CASRTSGSETQYF TGTGCCAGCCGGACTAGCGGGAGCGAGACCCAGTACTTC TRBD2 . TRBJ2-5 TRBV2
CASSYSMGQGNEKLFF TGTGCCAGCAGTTACTCGATGGGACAGGGTAATGAAAAACTGTTTTTT TRBD1 . TRBJ1-4 TRBV6-5
CASSLFRQVLYNEQFF TGTGCCAGCAGTTTATTCAGGCAGGTGCTCTACAATGAGCAGTTCTTC . . TRBJ2-1 TRBV28
CASRRTGNTDTQYF TGTGCCAGCCGACGGACAGGTAACACAGATACGCAGTATTTT TRBD1 . TRBJ2-3 TRBV28
CASSLEARGITEAFF TGCGCCAGCAGCTTGGAAGCCAGGGGGATCACTGAAGCTTTCTTT TRBD1 . TRBJ1-1 TRBV5-1
CASSSGQGTDTQYF TGTGCCAGCAGTTCGGGACAGGGGACAGATACGCAGTATTTT TRBD1 . TRBJ2-3 TRBV6-5
CASSLWRGSSYNSPLHF TGTGCCAGCAGTTTATGGCGGGGGAGCTCCTATAATTCACCCCTCCACTTT . once TRBJ1-6 TRBV27
CASRLDSANYGYTF TGTGCCAGCAGGCTAGACAGTGCTAACTATGGCTACACCTTC . few TRBJ1-2 TRBV16
CASSLIGGNYGYTF TGTGCCAGCAGCTTAATTGGGGGGAACTATGGCTACACCTTC . . TRBJ1-2 TRBV7-3
CASSLRQGVYEQYF TGTGCCAGCAGTTTACGACAGGGGGTCTACGAGCAGTACTTC TRBD1 . TRBJ2-7 TRBV6-6
CASSLARDSLYGYTF TGTGCCAGCAGCTTAGCCAGGGACAGCCTCTATGGCTACACCTTC TRBD1 . TRBJ1-2 TRBV7-2
CASSQQTGSEQYF TGCGCCAGCAGCCAACAGACAGGCTCCGAGCAGTACTTC . . TRBJ2-7 TRBV4-3
CASRQGTGELFF TGTGCCAGCAGACAGGGGACCGGGGAGCTGTTTTTT TRBD1 . TRBJ2-2 TRBV27
CASSLGGPGQITQYF TGTGCCAGCAGCTTAGGGGGGCCGGGACAAATAACCCAGTACTTC . . TRBJ2-5 TRBV7-2
CASINGGTETQYF TGTGCCAGCATAAACGGGGGGACAGAGACCCAGTACTTC TRBD2 . TRBJ2-5 TRBV6-6
CASRLGHNYGYTF TGTGCCAGCAGGCTGGGACACAACTATGGCTACACCTTC . . TRBJ1-2 TRBV27
CASSHTPGPARRNEQFF TGTGCCAGCAGCCATACCCCCGGGCCGGCGAGGAGGAATGAGCAGTTCTTC . few TRBJ2-1 TRBV4-2
CASSLVTSEFYNEQFF TGCGCCAGCAGCTTGGTGACTAGCGAATTCTACAATGAGCAGTTCTTC TRBD2 . TRBJ2-1 TRBV5-1
CASSYSTGLGNEQFF TGTGCCAGCAGTTACTCGACAGGACTTGGGAACGAGCAGTTCTTC . . TRBJ2-1 TRBV6-5
CASSLSSGTEAFF TGTGCCAGCAGCTTATCATCGGGCACTGAAGCTTTCTTT . . TRBJ1-1 TRBV11-3
CASSYRGSGEQYF TGTGCCAGCAGTTACAGGGGGAGCGGCGAGCAGTACTTC TRBD1 . TRBJ2-7 TRBV28
CASSWGQGPQHF TGTGCCAGCAGCTGGGGCCAAGGGCCCCAGCATTTT . . TRBJ1-5 TRBV5-8
CASSLPLRSASGNTIYF TGTGCCAGCAGCCTACCCCTACGGTCTGCCTCTGGAAACACCATATATTTT . . TRBJ1-3 TRBV7-2
CASSPWDRVRDGYTF TGTGCCAGCAGTCCCTGGGACAGGGTACGGGATGGCTACACCTTC TRBD1 . TRBJ1-2 TRBV28
CASSEAGGLSSDTQYF TGTGCCAGCAGTGAAGCAGGGGGTCTGTCGTCAGATACGCAGTATTTT . . TRBJ2-3 TRBV6-1
CASRGQVKGTEAFF TGTGCCAGCAGGGGACAGGTTAAGGGGACTGAAGCTTTCTTT TRBD1 . TRBJ1-1 TRBV2
CSVSSSPGGDNYGYTF TGCAGCGTTAGTTCGAGCCCAGGGGGCGATAACTATGGCTACACCTTC TRBD1 . TRBJ1-2 TRBV29-1
CASSLTDSKETQYF TGTGCCAGCAGCTTGACGGACAGTAAAGAGACCCAGTACTTC . . TRBJ2-5 TRBV5-4
CASSLYGLAGTGELFF TGCGCCAGCAGCCTCTACGGACTAGCGGGCACCGGGGAGCTGTTTTTT TRBD2 . TRBJ2-2 TRBV5-1
CASSQGPTENYGYTF TGTGCCAGCAGCCAAGGCCCGACAGAGAACTATGGCTACACCTTC . . TRBJ1-2 TRBV4-2